One and the same sample provided the 7 T cell receptor beta chains below, sequenced in a study of cytomegalovirus exposure and HLA in healthy donors listed by TCRdb under 2017. The library was prepared using the immunoSEQ multiplex PCR assay. TCRdb re-hosts the immuneACCESS table, in-frame sequences only. Its copies lack some clones; in the studies checked, an unresolved V gene accounts for under half of them, and the cause for the rest is not known. The sample profile shows approximately 170,000 clones; around 85% of them were found once. The ten largest clones represent around a sixth of the sample. The sequenced sample was PBMCs. All receptors come from a man aged 18 to 30 in good health and CMV-seropositive.

The V and J genes are TRBV5-1 and TRBJ2-1; D is possibly TRBD1 (5 bases). The CDR3 has 12 amino acids. Germline lookup yields CDR1 SGHRS and CDR2 YFSETQ. Trimming pared 0 bases from V and 10 bases from J, leaving 8 bases between. CDR3 DNA sequence: TGCGCCAGCAGCTTGGTGCAGGGAGAGCAGTTCTTC. Its protein product is CASSLVQGEQFF.

J is TRBJ1-2 and V is TRBV2, with 8 bases that match TRBD1. Germline lookup yields CDR1 SNHLY and CDR2 FYNNEI. The J segment lost 2 bases and the V segment lost 8 bases, leaving 13 bases of the junction unmatched. The CDR3 sequence is 16 residues long. The CDR3 sequence is CASGGQGRLGNYGYTF. In DNA form, the CDR3 reads TGTGCCAGCGGCGGACAGGGAAGGCTGGGAAACTATGGCTACACCTTC.

With respect to this clone: With a much larger clone just one base away, this may be a read error. The chain carries TRBV7-3 and TRBJ1-5; D unresolved. The CDR3 is 13 residues long. CDR1 SGHTA and CDR2 FQGTGA come from the germline V gene. Deletions cut 2 bases from V and 4 bases from J, with 6 bases between. CDR3 in DNA: TGTGCCAGCAGCTTAGGAGAGAATCAGCCCCAGCATTTT. This translates into CASSLGENQPQHF.

This clone was seen just once. The genes are TRBV7-2 and TRBJ2-4, with TRBD2 identical over 10 bases. The CDR3 totals 15 residues. V was clipped by 1 base and J by 8 bases; unmatched bases: 5. The germline V gene has CDR1 SGHTA and CDR2 FQGNSA. The CDR3 spells CASSLGSSGRYIQYF. The CDR3, as DNA: TGTGCCAGCAGCTTAGGTAGTAGCGGGAGGTACATTCAGTACTTC.

The V call is TRBV6-1, the J call TRBJ1-1, with 9 positions matching TRBD1. The junction had 11 bases not matched to a gene; V was cut back by 2 bases and J by 10 bases. Per germline, CDR1 MNHNS and CDR2 SASEGT. The CDR3 runs 15 residues. This CDR3 is CASSERSTGGLAAFF. For the CDR3, the DNA is TGTGCCAGCAGTGAACGTTCGACAGGGGGGCTTGCAGCTTTCTTT.

The chain uses TRBV9 and TRBJ2-3; a possible D gene is TRBD2 (7 bases). V lost 0 bases and J lost 2, with 19 bases in between. CDR3 size: 18 residues. The germline gives CDR1 SGDLS, CDR2 YYNGEE. CDR3 DNA sequence: TGTGCCAGCAGCGTAGCTGATTACGGGGGGCATAACACAGATACGCAGTATTTT. Amino acid sequence: CASSVADYGGHNTDTQYF.

This clone was recorded only once. The CDR3 sequence is CRDRAGRLFF. DNA for the CDR3: TGCCGGGACAGGGCTGGAAGGCTGTTTTTT. The chain uses TRBV23-1 and TRBJ1-4; 9 bases align to TRBD1. TRBV23-1 is an open reading frame whose function is uncertain. The CDR3 extends over 10 amino acids.